This T cell receptor beta chain appears in the sequencing data of a study of blood T cell repertoires in COVID-19. Cohorts were assigned according to the clinical history that participants reported. Some clones are missing from TCRdb's copy, which holds only in-frame ones; the method was immunoSEQ multiplex PCR. This table has about 250,000 clones, 85% to 90% appearing once. Material for sequencing was PBMCs or T cells enriched from blood (not recorded which). This receptor was taken from a man in his forties who had recovered from COVID-19.

CDR3 DNA: TGTGCCAGCAGCTTATTCCGGGACAGTGCCTACAATGAGCAGTTCTTC. The encoded protein is CASSLFRDSAYNEQFF. V gene TRBV7-6 combines with J gene TRBJ2-1, with TRBD1 matching 7 bases. Germline values: CDR1 SGHVS, CDR2 FNYEAQ. There are 16 residues in the CDR3. V lost 2 bases to trimming and J lost 2 bases; unmatched junction nucleotides: 6.